Shown below are 8 T cell receptor beta chains from a single sample sequenced in a study of cytomegalovirus exposure and HLA in healthy donors. The PCR used 60 Vbeta and 13 Jbeta primers. Profiled with immunoSEQ multiplex PCR; TCRdb holds only in-frame clones, not every one. This table has over 95,000 clones, just under 75% appearing once. Sequenced sample: PBMCs. The receptors stem from a human donor in good health.

This sequence joins TRBV25-1 and TRBJ2-1, with a weak D call TRBD2 (6 bases). This CDR3 is built from 12 residues. Germline V CDR1 and CDR2: MGHDK, SYGVNS. V was shortened by 6 bases and J by 7 bases, with 10 bases between the two germline ends. The CDR3 sequence is CASRFGGNEQFF. CDR3 in DNA: TGTGCCAGCAGATTTGGAGGGAATGAGCAGTTCTTC.

This clone turned up a few times. The V and J genes are TRBV28 and TRBJ1-2; D is unclear. V lost 5 bases, J lost 8 bases, and 9 bases lay in between. This CDR3 has 11 amino acids. Germline V gives CDR1 MDHEN, CDR2 SYDVKM. In DNA, the CDR3 is TGTGCCAGCAGTCTAGGTAGAGGCTACACCTTC. Its translation is CASSLGRGYTF.

This clone was counted only a few times. The chain is built from TRBV2 and TRBJ2-3; D is perhaps TRBD2 (6 bases). CDR3 length equals 12 residues. Germline V gives CDR1 SNHLY, CDR2 FYNNEI. V lost 3 bases to trimming and J lost 5 bases, with 6 bases between them. CDR3 DNA sequence: TGTGCCAGCAGTGAGGAGGGAGATACGCAGTATTTT. Its translation is CASSEEGDTQYF. Combining the CDR3 with reference TRBV2 and TRBJ2-3 gives the whole variable domain EPEVTQTPSHQVTQMGQEVILRCVPISNHLYFYWYRQILGQKVEFLVSFYNNEISEKSEIFDDQFSVERPDGSNFTLKIRSTKLEDSAMYFCASSEEGDTQYFGPGTRLTVL.

The V call is TRBV5-1, the J call TRBJ1-2; 10 positions agree with TRBD1. V shed 4 bases, J shed 3 bases, and the junction held 6 bases outside the gene matches. The CDR3 covers 15 residues. The germline V gene has CDR1 SGHRS and CDR2 YFSETQ. The CDR3 DNA reads TGCGCCAGCAGCACTACGACAGGGGGCTACTATGGCTACACCTTC. Translation gives CASSTTTGGYYGYTF.

V gene TRBV6-6 combines with J gene TRBJ1-6; 8 bases line up with TRBD1. This CDR3 has 14 amino acids. The V gene's germline CDR1 is MNHNY and CDR2 SVGAGI (reference sequence). The trim removed 4 bases at V and 10 bases at J, leaving 6 bases unmatched. CDR3 sequence reads: CASSSTGGSSPLHF. In nucleotides, the CDR3 is TGTGCCAGCAGTTCTACAGGGGGTAGCTCACCCCTCCACTTT.

The V gene is TRBV2, the J gene TRBJ2-1; TRBD2 might be the D (5 bases). The germline CDR1 and CDR2 sequences are SNHLY and FYNNEI. The CDR3 is made up of 15 amino acids. V dropped 5 bases and J dropped 4 bases, with 15 bases sitting between them. The chain's CDR3 is CASSLDAGGYNEQFF. The CDR3 bases are TGTGCCAGCAGTCTCGACGCTGGCGGGTACAATGAGCAGTTCTTC.

This chain joins TRBV29-1 and TRBJ2-5; a possible D gene is TRBD2 (5 bases). Trimming cost V 4 bases and J 7 bases, with 16 bases left between them. Germline V CDR1 and CDR2: SQVTM, ANQGSEA. The CDR3 covers 13 residues. CDR3 residues: CSVGSGTLGTQYF. The CDR3 DNA is TGCAGCGTTGGGAGCGGAACCCTTGGGACCCAGTACTTC.

The sample holds one count of this clone. J is TRBJ1-1 and V is TRBV28; perhaps TRBD1 as D (5 bases). The germline gives CDR1 MDHEN, CDR2 SYDVKM. V was cut by 5 bases and J by 0 bases, with 16 bases left in between. CDR3 length: 16 residues. CDR3 sequence reads: CASSTSGGSMNTEAFF. DNA of the CDR3: TGTGCCAGCAGTACTTCTGGGGGGAGCATGAACACTGAAGCTTTCTTT.